Following are 4 T cell receptor beta chains from one sample sequenced in a study of memory CD4+ T cells and cytomegalovirus serostatus. Single viable CD3+CD4+CD8-CD45RO+ cells were sorted as the memory CD4+ T cells. Profiling relied on immunoSEQ multiplex PCR, and the TCRdb table lists in-frame clones only, not all of them. The sample consists of tens of thousands of clones, 82% of them appearing once. Material for sequencing was memory CD4+ T cells from blood. The origin of the receptors is an adult in good health and CMV-seronegative. Some clones in this sample may be carry-over from other donors' samples.

This rearrangement joins TRBV6-1 to TRBJ2-7, with TRBD1 matching over 9 bases. The CDR3 spans 15 residues. Germline CDR1 reads MNHNS; CDR2 reads SASEGT. V was pared by 6 bases and J by 4 bases, with 10 bases of the junction left unmatched. The DNA for the CDR3 is TGTGCCAGCAGCGACCCCGGACAGGGGAAATACGAGCAGTACTTC. Translation gives CASSDPGQGKYEQYF.

The chain is built from TRBV7-3 and TRBJ1-1; no clear D. The CDR3 runs 13 residues. CDR1 is SGHTA and CDR2 is FQGTGA in the germline V gene. With 5 bases removed from V and 1 base from J, the gap between germline ends came to 8 bases. CDR3 amino acids: CASSPGWNTEAFF. CDR3 coding DNA: TGTGCCAGCAGCCCGGGTTGGAACACTGAAGCTTTCTTT.

This clone was counted a few times. The J gene is TRBJ1-5, the V gene TRBV12-5; no clear D. Germline V gene sequence: CDR1 LGHNT, CDR2 FRNRAP. V lost 5 bases to trimming and J lost 6 bases, with 8 bases between them. The CDR3 loop spans 12 amino acids. The CDR3 is CASGPDTQPQHF. The CDR3 DNA reads as TGTGCTAGTGGTCCCGACACTCAGCCCCAGCATTTT.

This chain links TRBV11-2 with TRBJ2-5, with 10 positions matching TRBD2. The length of the CDR3 is 15 residues. The V and J ends lost 5 bases and 9 bases, in that order; junction bases with no gene match: 12. Germline assignment: CDR1 SGHAT and CDR2 FQNNGV. The CDR3 DNA reads TGTGCCAGCAGCGTGACTAGCGGGTGGGGGCAGGCCCAGTACTTC. Translating it yields CASSVTSGWGQAQYF.